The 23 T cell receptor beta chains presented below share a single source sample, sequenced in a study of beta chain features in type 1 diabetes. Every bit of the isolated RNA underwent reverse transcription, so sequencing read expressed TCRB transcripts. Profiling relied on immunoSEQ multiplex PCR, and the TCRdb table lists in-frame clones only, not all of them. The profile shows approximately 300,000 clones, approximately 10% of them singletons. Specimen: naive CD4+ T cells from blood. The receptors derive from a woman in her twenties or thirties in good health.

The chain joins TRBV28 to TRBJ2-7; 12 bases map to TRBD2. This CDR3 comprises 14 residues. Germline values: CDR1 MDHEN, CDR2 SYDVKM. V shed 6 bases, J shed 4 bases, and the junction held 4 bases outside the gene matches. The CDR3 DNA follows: TGTGCCAGCAGACTAGCGGGAGGATTATACGAGCAGTACTTC. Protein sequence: CASRLAGGLYEQYF.

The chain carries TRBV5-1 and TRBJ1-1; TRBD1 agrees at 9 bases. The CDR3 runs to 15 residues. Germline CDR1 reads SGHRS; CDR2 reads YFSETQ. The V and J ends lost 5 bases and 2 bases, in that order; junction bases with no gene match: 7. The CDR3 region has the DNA TGCGCCAGCAGTTACTTACAGGGGGCCAACACTGAAGCTTTCTTT. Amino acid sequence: CASSYLQGANTEAFF.

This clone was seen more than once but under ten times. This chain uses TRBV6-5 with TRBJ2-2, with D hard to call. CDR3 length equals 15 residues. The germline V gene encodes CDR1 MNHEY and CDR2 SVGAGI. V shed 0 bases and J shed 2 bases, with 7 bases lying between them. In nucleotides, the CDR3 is TGTGCCAGCAGTTACTCGGTAGCAAACACCGGGGAGCTGTTTTTT. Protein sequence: CASSYSVANTGELFF.

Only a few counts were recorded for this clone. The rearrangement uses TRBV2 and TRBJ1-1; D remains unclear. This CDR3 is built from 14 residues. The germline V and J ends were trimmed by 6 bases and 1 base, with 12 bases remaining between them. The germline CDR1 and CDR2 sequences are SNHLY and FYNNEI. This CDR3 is CASRRENPNTEAFF. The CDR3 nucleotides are TGTGCCAGCAGACGGGAGAACCCGAACACTGAAGCTTTCTTT.

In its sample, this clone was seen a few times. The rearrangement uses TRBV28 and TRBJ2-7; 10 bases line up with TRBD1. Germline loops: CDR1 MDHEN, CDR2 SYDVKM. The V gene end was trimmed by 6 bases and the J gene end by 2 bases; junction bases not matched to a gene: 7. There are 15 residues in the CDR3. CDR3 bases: TGTGCCAGCAGCCCCGGACAGGGGGGAACCTACGAGCAGTACTTC. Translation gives CASSPGQGGTYEQYF.

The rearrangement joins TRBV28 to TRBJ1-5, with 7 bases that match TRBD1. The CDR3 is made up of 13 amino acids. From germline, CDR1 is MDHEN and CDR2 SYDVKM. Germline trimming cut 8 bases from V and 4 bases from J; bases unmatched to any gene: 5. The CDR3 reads CASLMDRNQPQHF. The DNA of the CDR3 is TGTGCCAGCTTGATGGACAGGAATCAGCCCCAGCATTTT.

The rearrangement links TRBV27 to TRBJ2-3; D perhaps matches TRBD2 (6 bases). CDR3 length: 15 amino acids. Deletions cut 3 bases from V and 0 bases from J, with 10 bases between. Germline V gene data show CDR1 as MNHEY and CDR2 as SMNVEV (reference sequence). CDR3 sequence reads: CASSFWRGSTDTQYF. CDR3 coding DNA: TGTGCCAGCAGTTTCTGGCGGGGTAGCACAGATACGCAGTATTTT.

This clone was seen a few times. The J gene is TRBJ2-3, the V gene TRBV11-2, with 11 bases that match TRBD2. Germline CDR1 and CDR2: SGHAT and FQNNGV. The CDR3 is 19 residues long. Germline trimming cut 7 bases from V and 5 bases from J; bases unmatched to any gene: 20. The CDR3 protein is CASTPFLAGGPSARDTQYF. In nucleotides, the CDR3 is TGTGCCAGCACCCCTTTTCTAGCGGGAGGCCCCTCCGCGCGAGATACGCAGTATTTT.

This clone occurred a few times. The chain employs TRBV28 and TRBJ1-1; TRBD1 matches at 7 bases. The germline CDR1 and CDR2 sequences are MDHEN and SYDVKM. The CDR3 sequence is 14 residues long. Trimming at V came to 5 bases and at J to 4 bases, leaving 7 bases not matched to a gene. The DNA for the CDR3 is TGTGCCAGCAGTCCATACAGGGGCAGCACTGAAGCTTTCTTT. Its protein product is CASSPYRGSTEAFF.

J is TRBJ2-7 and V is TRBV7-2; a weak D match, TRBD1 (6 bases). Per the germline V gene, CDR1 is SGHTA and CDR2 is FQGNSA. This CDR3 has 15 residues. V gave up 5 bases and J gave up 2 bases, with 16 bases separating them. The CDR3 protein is CASSASGTSPYEQYF. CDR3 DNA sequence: TGTGCCAGCAGCGCTTCCGGGACAAGTCCCTACGAGCAGTACTTC.

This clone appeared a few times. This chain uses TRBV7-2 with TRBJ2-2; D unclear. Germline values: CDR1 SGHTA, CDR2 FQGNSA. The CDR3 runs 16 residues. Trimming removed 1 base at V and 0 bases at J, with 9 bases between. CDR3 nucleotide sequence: TGTGCCAGCAGCTTAGTGAAAGCCGCGAACACCGGGGAGCTGTTTTTT. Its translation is CASSLVKAANTGELFF.

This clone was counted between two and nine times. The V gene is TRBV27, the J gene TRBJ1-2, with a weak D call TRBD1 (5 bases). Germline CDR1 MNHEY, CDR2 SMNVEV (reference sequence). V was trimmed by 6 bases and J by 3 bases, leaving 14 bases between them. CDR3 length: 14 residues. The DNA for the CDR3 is TGTGCCAGCAGCCCTCTCGACAGTTACTATGGCTACACCTTC. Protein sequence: CASSPLDSYYGYTF.

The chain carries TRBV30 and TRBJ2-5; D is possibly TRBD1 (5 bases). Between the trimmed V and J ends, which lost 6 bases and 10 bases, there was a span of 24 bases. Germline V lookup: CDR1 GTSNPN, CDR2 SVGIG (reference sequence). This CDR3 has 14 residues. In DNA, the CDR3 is TGTGCCTGCCAACGACAGCTTTATCAGAGAGTCCAGTACTTC. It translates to CACQRQLYQRVQYF.

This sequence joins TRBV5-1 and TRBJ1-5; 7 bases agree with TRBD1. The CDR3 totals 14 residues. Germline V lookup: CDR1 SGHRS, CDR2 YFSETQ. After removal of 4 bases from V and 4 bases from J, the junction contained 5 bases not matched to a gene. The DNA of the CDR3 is TGCGCCAGCAGCCCGGGACAGCTTAATCAGCCCCAGCATTTT. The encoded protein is CASSPGQLNQPQHF.

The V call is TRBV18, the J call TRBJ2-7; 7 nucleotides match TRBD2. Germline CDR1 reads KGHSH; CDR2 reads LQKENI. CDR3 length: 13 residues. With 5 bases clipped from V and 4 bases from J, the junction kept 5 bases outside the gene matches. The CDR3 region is CASSAGDGYEQYF. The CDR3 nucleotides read TGTGCCAGCTCAGCGGGAGACGGGTACGAGCAGTACTTC.

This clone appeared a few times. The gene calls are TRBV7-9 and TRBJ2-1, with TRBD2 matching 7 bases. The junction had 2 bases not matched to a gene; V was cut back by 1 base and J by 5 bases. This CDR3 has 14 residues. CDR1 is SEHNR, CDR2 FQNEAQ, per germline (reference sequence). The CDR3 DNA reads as TGTGCCAGCAGCTTAGAGGGACTACACAATGAGCAGTTCTTC. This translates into CASSLEGLHNEQFF. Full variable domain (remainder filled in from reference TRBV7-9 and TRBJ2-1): DTGVSQNPRHKITKRGQNVTFRCDPISEHNRLYWYRQTLGQGPEFLTYFQNEAQLEKSRLLSDRFSAERPKGSFSTLEIQRTEQGDSAMYLCASSLEGLHNEQFFGPGTRLTVL.

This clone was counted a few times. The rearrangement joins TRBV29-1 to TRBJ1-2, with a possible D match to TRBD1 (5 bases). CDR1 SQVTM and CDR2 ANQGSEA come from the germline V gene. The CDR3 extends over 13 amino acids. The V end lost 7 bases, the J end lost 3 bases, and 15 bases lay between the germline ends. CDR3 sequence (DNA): TGCAGCGCGTCGGGACTTTCAGACTATGGCTACACCTTC. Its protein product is CSASGLSDYGYTF.

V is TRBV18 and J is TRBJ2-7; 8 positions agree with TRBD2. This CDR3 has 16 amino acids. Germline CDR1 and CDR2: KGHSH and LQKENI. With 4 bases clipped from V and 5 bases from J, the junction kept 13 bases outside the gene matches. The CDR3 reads CASSLASGGTHNEQYF. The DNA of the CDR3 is TGTGCCAGCTCACTCGCCTCGGGGGGGACGCACAACGAGCAGTACTTC.

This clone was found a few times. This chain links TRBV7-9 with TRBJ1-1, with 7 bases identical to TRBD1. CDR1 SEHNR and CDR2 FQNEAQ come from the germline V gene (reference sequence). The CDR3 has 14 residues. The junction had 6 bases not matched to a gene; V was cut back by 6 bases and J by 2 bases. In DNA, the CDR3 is TGTGCCAGCAGTTACCAGGGGGAAAACACTGAAGCTTTCTTT. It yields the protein CASSYQGENTEAFF.

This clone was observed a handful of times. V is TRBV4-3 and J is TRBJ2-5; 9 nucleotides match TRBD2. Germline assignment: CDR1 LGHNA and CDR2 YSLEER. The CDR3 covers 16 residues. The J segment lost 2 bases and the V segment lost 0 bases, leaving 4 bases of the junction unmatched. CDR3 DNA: TGCGCCAGCAGCCAAGATTGGCTAGCGGGGCAAGAGACCCAGTACTTC. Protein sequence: CASSQDWLAGQETQYF.

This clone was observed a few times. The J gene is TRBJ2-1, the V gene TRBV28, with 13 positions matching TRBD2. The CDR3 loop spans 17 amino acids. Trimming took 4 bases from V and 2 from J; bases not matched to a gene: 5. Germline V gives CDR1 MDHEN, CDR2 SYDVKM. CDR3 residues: CASSWATSGRAYNEQFF. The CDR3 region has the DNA TGTGCCAGCAGTTGGGCTACTAGCGGGAGGGCCTACAATGAGCAGTTCTTC. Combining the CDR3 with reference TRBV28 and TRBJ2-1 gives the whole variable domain DVKVTQSSRYLVKRTGEKVFLECVQDMDHENMFWYRQDPGLGLRLIYFSYDVKMKEKGDIPEGYSVSREKKERFSLILESASTNQTSMYLCASSWATSGRAYNEQFFGPGTRLTVL.

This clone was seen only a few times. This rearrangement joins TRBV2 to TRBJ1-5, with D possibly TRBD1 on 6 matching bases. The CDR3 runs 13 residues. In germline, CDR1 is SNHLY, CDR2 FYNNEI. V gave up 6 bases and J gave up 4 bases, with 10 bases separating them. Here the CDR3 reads CASRRTVNQPQHF. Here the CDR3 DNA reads TGTGCCAGCAGAAGGACAGTGAATCAGCCCCAGCATTTT.

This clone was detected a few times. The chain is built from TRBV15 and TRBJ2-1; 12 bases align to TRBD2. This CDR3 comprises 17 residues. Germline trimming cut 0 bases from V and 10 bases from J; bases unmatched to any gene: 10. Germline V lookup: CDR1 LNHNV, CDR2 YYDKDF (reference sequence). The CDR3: CATSRDPGLAGISEQFF. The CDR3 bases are TGTGCCACCAGCAGAGATCCCGGACTAGCGGGAATATCCGAGCAGTTCTTC.